This entry is about one T cell receptor beta chain. Primers used in a second PCR of roughly 6 to 11 cycles were a sample-barcoded 5' primer and a J-beta primer mix. TCRdb recomputed calls from the 5' RACE reads with MiXCR, one row per CDR3 protein. The table has some 1.7 million distinct CDR3 sequences, 28% seen once. These data originate in a study of blood T cells in healthy people across ages. The CDR3 has 15 residues. Trimming took 5 bases from V and 8 from J; bases not matched to a gene: 5. The specimen sequenced was blood. The TCR was taken from a woman in her twenties or thirties in good health. This rearrangement joins TRBV12-3 or TRBV12-4 to TRBJ2-1, with 14 nucleotides matching TRBD2. The DNA for the CDR3 is TGTGCCAGCAGTGGGGGACTAGCGGGAGTCGATGAGCAGTTCTTC. Protein sequence: CASSGGLAGVDEQFF.